Each of the 22 T cell receptor beta chains below was sequenced from the same sample in a study of T cell responses to AZD1222 COVID-19 vaccine. The method was immunoSEQ multiplex PCR; TCRdb's version includes in-frame clones alone and lacks a portion of them. Counted here are roughly 140,000 clones, 80% to 95% occurring once; the ten biggest clones make up approximately 3.3%. The material was peripheral blood, obtained 28 days after the second AZD1222 dose. The receptors shown here come from an adult who received the AZD1222 COVID-19 vaccine.

The rearrangement uses TRBV6-2 or TRBV6-3 and TRBJ2-7; 10 bases are shared with TRBD2. Germline lookup yields CDR1 MNHEY and CDR2 SVGEGT. With 5 bases clipped from V and 4 bases from J, the junction kept 5 bases outside the gene matches. The CDR3 extends over 14 amino acids. The CDR3 loop reads CASSTAGGEYEQYF. The CDR3 DNA reads TGTGCCAGCAGTACAGCGGGAGGGGAGTACGAGCAGTACTTC.

The chain has TRBV24-1 and TRBJ1-4, with 7 nucleotides matching TRBD1. CDR3 length: 15 residues. The trim removed 9 bases at V and 3 bases at J, leaving 9 bases unmatched. The V gene's germline CDR1 is KGHDR and CDR2 SFDVKD. The CDR3 region is CATSTGTVPNEKLFF. CDR3 DNA sequence: TGTGCCACCTCAACCGGGACAGTCCCTAATGAAAAACTGTTTTTT.

The CDR3 DNA reads as TGTGCCAGCAGCTCGCGGGCGGGGACTGGAAACACCATATATTTT. Its protein is CASSSRAGTGNTIYF. This chain joins TRBV11-3 and TRBJ1-3; D is unclear. Per germline, CDR1 SGHNT and CDR2 YENEEA. CDR3 length: 15 residues. Trimming took off 4 bases at V and 2 bases at J, with 12 bases between the two ends. The variable domain in full, with the rest retrieved from reference TRBV11-3 and TRBJ1-3, is EAGVVQSPRYKIIEKKQPVAFWCNPISGHNTLYWYLQNLGQGPELLIRYENEEAVDDSQLPKDRFSAERLKGVDSTLKIQPAELGDSAVYLCASSSRAGTGNTIYFGEGSWLTVV.

In its sample, this clone was seen once. The rearrangement joins TRBV6-1 to TRBJ2-3, with TRBD2 matching over 12 bases. The length of the CDR3 is 19 residues. Germline V CDR1 and CDR2: MNHNS, SASEGT. V trimming: 2 bases; J trimming: 1 base; junction bases outside the gene matches: 10. CDR3 sequence reads: CASSESWLAGGPGTDTQYF. DNA for the CDR3: TGTGCCAGCAGTGAAAGTTGGCTAGCGGGAGGGCCGGGCACAGATACGCAGTATTTT.

The V and J genes are TRBV7-9 and TRBJ1-6; D is undetermined. The CDR3 has 14 residues. Trimming removed 0 bases at V and 10 bases at J, with 10 bases between. The V gene's germline CDR1 is SEHNR and CDR2 FQNEAQ (reference sequence). This CDR3 reads CASSLAVGWSPLHF. Here the CDR3 DNA reads TGTGCCAGCAGCTTAGCGGTAGGGTGGTCACCCCTCCACTTT. Together with reference TRBV7-9 and TRBJ1-6, the CDR3 gives the full variable domain: DTGVSQNPRHKITKRGQNVTFRCDPISEHNRLYWYRQTLGQGPEFLTYFQNEAQLEKSRLLSDRFSAERPKGSFSTLEIQRTEQGDSAMYLCASSLAVGWSPLHFGNGTRLTVT.

This clone has more than one count but fewer than ten. DNA of the CDR3: TGTGCCAGCAGCTTGGGGCAGGGACTAGTGGACAATGAGCAGTTCTTC. Translation gives CASSLGQGLVDNEQFF. The chain links TRBV7-9 to TRBJ2-1; 8 bases map to TRBD2. The CDR3 runs 16 residues. The trim removed 3 bases at V and 5 bases at J, leaving 9 bases unmatched. The germline gives CDR1 SEHNR, CDR2 FQNEAQ (reference sequence). The full variable domain, with the rest looked up from reference TRBV7-9 and TRBJ2-1, is DTGVSQNPRHKITKRGQNVTFRCDPISEHNRLYWYRQTLGQGPEFLTYFQNEAQLEKSRLLSDRFSAERPKGSFSTLEIQRTEQGDSAMYLCASSLGQGLVDNEQFFGPGTRLTVL.

V gene TRBV10-3 combines with J gene TRBJ2-6; maybe TRBD2 (6 bases). From germline, CDR1 is ENHRY and CDR2 SYGVKD. V was clipped by 6 bases and J by 0 bases, with 15 bases between them. The CDR3 covers 17 residues. This chain's CDR3 is CAIRTGELSSGANVLTF. CDR3 nucleotides: TGTGCCATCAGGACGGGAGAACTCAGCTCTGGGGCCAACGTCCTGACTTTC.

The J gene is TRBJ2-7, the V gene TRBV7-9, with D possibly being TRBD1 (8 bases). The CDR3 runs to 17 residues. Trimming took off 5 bases at V and 3 bases at J, with 23 bases between the two ends. Germline V gene sequence: CDR1 SEHNR, CDR2 FQNEAQ (reference sequence). CDR3 nucleotides: TGTGCCAGCAGCAAATCCCAGGGGGCGGGAGCCGGCTACGAGCAGTACTTC. Protein: CASSKSQGAGAGYEQYF.

V and J are TRBV2 and TRBJ2-2; weak D call: TRBD1 (5 bases). CDR1 and CDR2 (germline): SNHLY, FYNNEI. The ends were cut back, 4 bases at V and 1 base at J, with 13 bases in the middle. The CDR3 runs 16 residues. CDR3 coding DNA: TGTGCCAGCAGTGCCTCTGGGGCTCAGAACACCGGGGAGCTGTTTTTT. This sequence encodes CASSASGAQNTGELFF.

This clone has just one count. The V gene is TRBV30, the J gene TRBJ1-1; D perhaps matches TRBD1 (5 bases). The CDR3 runs to 17 residues. CDR1 and CDR2 from the germline V gene are GTSNPN and SVGIG (reference sequence). The V end lost 2 bases, the J end lost 2 bases, and 21 bases lay between the germline ends. For the CDR3, the DNA is TGTGCCTGGAGTTATATACCGGGGCTCGGTTTCAACACTGAAGCTTTCTTT. It codes for CAWSYIPGLGFNTEAFF.

V is TRBV29-1 and J is TRBJ1-4; possibly TRBD1 for D (5 bases). Looked up from germline, CDR1 is SQVTM and CDR2 is ANQGSEA. The CDR3 consists of 14 residues. Deletions cut 4 bases from V and 3 bases from J, with 12 bases between. This CDR3 is CSVAPPGPNEKLFF. In nucleotides, the CDR3 is TGCAGCGTTGCCCCTCCGGGGCCTAATGAAAAACTGTTTTTT.

This clone appeared once. V usage is TRBV5-8 and J usage is TRBJ2-2; D call uncertain. This CDR3 has 17 residues. Germline lookup yields CDR1 SGHTS and CDR2 YDEGEE. Trimming left V 4 bases short and J 2 bases short, with 18 bases between. The CDR3 DNA reads TGTGCCAGCAGCAGGGAATATTCGACGGACAACACCGGGGAGCTGTTTTTT. This sequence encodes CASSREYSTDNTGELFF.

The gene calls are TRBV24-1 and TRBJ1-1, with a possible D match to TRBD1 (5 bases). Between the trimmed V and J ends, which lost 8 bases and 4 bases, there was a span of 13 bases. Germline V gene lookup returns CDR1 KGHDR and CDR2 SFDVKD. The CDR3 has 13 amino acids. In DNA, the CDR3 is TGTGCCACCACGGGGGGGGAAAGCACTGAAGCTTTCTTT. It is translated as CATTGGESTEAFF.

This chain connects TRBV5-1 to TRBJ2-5; 9 bases line up with TRBD2. Germline loops: CDR1 SGHRS, CDR2 YFSETQ. CDR3 length: 16 amino acids. Trimming took 0 bases from V and 2 from J; bases not matched to a gene: 5. CDR3 loop: CASSLGSSGKQETQYF. CDR3 sequence (DNA): TGCGCCAGCAGCTTGGGGTCTAGCGGGAAGCAAGAGACCCAGTACTTC. Full variable domain (rest looked up from reference TRBV5-1 and TRBJ2-5): KAGVTQTPRYLIKTRGQQVTLSCSPISGHRSVSWYQQTPGQGLQFLFEYFSETQRNKGNFPGRFSGRQFSNSRSEMNVSTLELGDSALYLCASSLGSSGKQETQYFGPGTRLLVL.

This rearrangement joins TRBV29-1 to TRBJ2-1; D not resolved. Germline V gives CDR1 SQVTM, CDR2 ANQGSEA. Trimming removed 0 bases from V and 11 bases from J, with 8 bases in between. The CDR3 sequence is 11 residues long. The CDR3 protein is CSVEDRAKQFF. In nucleotides, the CDR3 is TGCAGCGTTGAAGACCGGGCAAAGCAGTTCTTC.

The chain is built from TRBV7-8 and TRBJ2-1, with unresolved D. This CDR3 has 17 amino acids. The V gene's germline CDR1 is SGHVS and CDR2 FQNEAQ. V lost 7 bases and J 4 bases, leaving 23 bases between the germline ends. CDR3 nucleotides: TGTGCCAGCAAGAATGGGCCATCGTATATCCATTACAATGAGCAGTTCTTC. The encoded protein is CASKNGPSYIHYNEQFF.

The rearrangement joins TRBV18 to TRBJ2-7; D gene ambiguous. With 3 bases removed from V and 0 bases from J, the gap between germline ends came to 27 bases. This CDR3 contains 20 residues. CDR1 is KGHSH, CDR2 LQKENI, per germline. As DNA, the CDR3 is TGTGCCAGCTCACCTTTTGTAGCTAGTAGGATTACGACGAGCTCCTACGAGCAGTACTTC. Translation: CASSPFVASRITTSSYEQYF.

J is TRBJ2-7 and V is TRBV28; 7 nucleotides line up with TRBD1. V shed 3 bases and J 3 bases; nucleotides not matched to a gene: 2. The CDR3 runs 13 residues. The germline CDR1 and CDR2 sequences are MDHEN and SYDVKM. The CDR3: CASSLRQGYEQYF. CDR3 DNA: TGTGCCAGCAGTTTGCGACAGGGCTACGAGCAGTACTTC.

The J gene is TRBJ2-7, the V gene TRBV27; 7 bases map to TRBD2. The germline V gene has CDR1 MNHEY and CDR2 SMNVEV (reference sequence). V shed 5 bases and J 3 bases; nucleotides not matched to a gene: 7. This CDR3 has 14 amino acids. DNA of the CDR3: TGTGCCAGCAGTCCCGGACTAGGAGGCTACGAGCAGTACTTC. As protein: CASSPGLGGYEQYF.

The gene calls are TRBV19 and TRBJ2-4, with D possibly being TRBD1 or TRBD2 (6 bases each). The CDR3 spans 16 residues. Germline CDR1 LNHDA, CDR2 SQIVND (reference sequence). Trimming removed 3 bases at V and 0 bases at J, with 12 bases between. The CDR3 DNA follows: TGTGCCAGTAGTATGGGGGGCAGGGGAGCCAAAAACATTCAGTACTTC. It encodes CASSMGGRGAKNIQYF.

The genes are TRBV24-1 and TRBJ1-5, with a tentative D call TRBD1 (6 bases). This CDR3 is 16 amino acids long. V was trimmed by 4 bases and J by 3 bases, leaving 15 bases between them. The germline V gene has CDR1 KGHDR and CDR2 SFDVKD. The CDR3 is CATSDRDTTSNQPQHF. For the CDR3, the DNA is TGTGCCACCAGTGACCGGGACACCACATCCAATCAGCCCCAGCATTTT.

This chain joins TRBV14 and TRBJ2-7; a weak D match, TRBD1 (6 bases). Germline values: CDR1 SGHDN, CDR2 FVKESK. V was cut by 2 bases and J by 3 bases, with 8 bases left in between. CDR3 length equals 13 residues. CDR3 region: CASSQQGYYEQYF. As DNA, the CDR3 is TGTGCCAGCAGCCAACAGGGGTACTACGAGCAGTACTTC.